The TCR beta chain described here comes from a study of T-cell memory formation after mild COVID-19. Study at large: Among the donors, TCR clusters were largely specific to each donor. Findings and caveats of the study: While clones contracting from day 15 to 85 were balanced between CD4 and CD8, later expanders leaned CD4+. Pre-infection memory harbored some responding clones, suggesting cross-reactive memory joined.

This clonotype was picked up a small number of times. The antigen is undetermined. This CDR3 region has 12 residues. V lost 3 bases and J 9 bases, leaving 11 bases between the germline ends. Germline V gene lookup returns CDR1 SNHLY and CDR2 FYNNEI. After 5'RACE with constant-segment primers, TCR alpha and TCR beta cDNA libraries carrying sample barcodes and UMIs were obtained. TCRdb recomputed calls from the 5' RACE reads with MiXCR, one row per CDR3 protein. The repertoire has about 190,000 distinct CDR3 sequences, around 18% of them found once; the top ten carry about 2.4%. The genes are TRBV2 and TRBJ2-5; possibly TRBD2 for D (6 bases). This receptor was taken from an adult woman who had mild COVID-19 (a few samples of this study predate the infection). Cell type and time point are not known. The sequencing sample was made of PBMCs or a T cell subset sorted from them (not recorded which). CDR3 residues: CASSDVGEAQYF. The CDR3 DNA sequence: TGTGCCAGCAGTGATGTTGGGGAGGCCCAGTACTTC.